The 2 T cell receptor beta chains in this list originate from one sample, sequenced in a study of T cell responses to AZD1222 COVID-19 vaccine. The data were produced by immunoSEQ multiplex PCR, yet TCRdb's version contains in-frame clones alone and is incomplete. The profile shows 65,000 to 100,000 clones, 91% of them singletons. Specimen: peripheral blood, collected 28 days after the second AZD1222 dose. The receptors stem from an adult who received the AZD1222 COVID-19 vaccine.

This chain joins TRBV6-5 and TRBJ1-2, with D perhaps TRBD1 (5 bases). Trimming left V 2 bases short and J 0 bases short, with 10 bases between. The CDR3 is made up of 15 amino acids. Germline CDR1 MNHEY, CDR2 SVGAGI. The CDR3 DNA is TGTGCCAGCAGTTACAGGGGCGGTACTAACTATGGCTACACCTTC. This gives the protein CASSYRGGTNYGYTF.

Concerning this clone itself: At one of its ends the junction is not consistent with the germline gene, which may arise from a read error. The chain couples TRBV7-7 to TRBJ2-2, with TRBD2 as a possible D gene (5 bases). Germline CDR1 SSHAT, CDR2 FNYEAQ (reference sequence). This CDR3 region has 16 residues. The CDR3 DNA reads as TGTGCTAGCAGCCCGAGTCCTAGCCGTAACACCGGGGAGCTGTTTTTT. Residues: CASSPSPSRNTGELFF.